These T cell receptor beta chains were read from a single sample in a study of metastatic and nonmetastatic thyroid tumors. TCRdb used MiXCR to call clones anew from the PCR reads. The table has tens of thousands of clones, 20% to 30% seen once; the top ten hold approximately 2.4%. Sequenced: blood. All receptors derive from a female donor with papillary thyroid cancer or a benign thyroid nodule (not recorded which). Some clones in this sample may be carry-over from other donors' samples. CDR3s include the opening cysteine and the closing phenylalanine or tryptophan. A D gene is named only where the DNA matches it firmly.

cdr3_aa: CASSHRQASNQPQHF
j_call: TRBJ1-5
v_call: TRBV12-3/TRBV12-4
d_call: NA

cdr3_aa: CSARGTSGRRDEQFF
j_call: TRBJ2-1
v_call: TRBV20-1
d_call: TRBD2

cdr3_aa: CASRQGSSYGYPF
j_call: TRBJ1-2
v_call: TRBV5-1
d_call: NA

cdr3_aa: CASKRLGTYEQYF
j_call: TRBJ2-7
v_call: TRBV27
d_call: NA

cdr3_aa: CASSSASGGYTGELFF
j_call: TRBJ2-2
v_call: TRBV6-2/TRBV6-3
d_call: TRBD2

cdr3_aa: CASRSPRRGHISSYEQYF
j_call: TRBJ2-7
v_call: TRBV27
d_call: NA

cdr3_aa: CASRKSSGAHYEQYF
j_call: TRBJ2-7
v_call: TRBV6-1
d_call: TRBD2

cdr3_aa: CASSQIAGGLNEQFF
j_call: TRBJ2-1
v_call: TRBV6-2/TRBV6-3
d_call: TRBD2

cdr3_aa: CASSGECNEQLF
j_call: TRBJ2-1
v_call: TRBV25-1
d_call: NA

cdr3_aa: CASTRQGSGGYTF
j_call: TRBJ1-2
v_call: TRBV6-1
d_call: TRBD1

cdr3_aa: CATSRAGLGGNEQFF
j_call: TRBJ2-1
v_call: TRBV15
d_call: NA

cdr3_aa: CASSVAGETHEQYF
j_call: TRBJ2-7
v_call: TRBV6-1
d_call: TRBD2

cdr3_aa: CATTPGRQETQYF
j_call: TRBJ2-5
v_call: TRBV6-2/TRBV6-3
d_call: NA

cdr3_aa: CASSPVGTGVNYGYTF
j_call: TRBJ1-2
v_call: TRBV18
d_call: TRBD1

cdr3_aa: CASSSKGFGSGNTIYF
j_call: TRBJ1-3
v_call: TRBV5-1
d_call: NA

cdr3_aa: CASSLGTSNYGYTF
j_call: TRBJ1-2
v_call: TRBV2
d_call: NA

cdr3_aa: CASSSRQSYGYTF
j_call: TRBJ1-2
v_call: TRBV12-3/TRBV12-4
d_call: NA

cdr3_aa: CASSWRMNTEAFF
j_call: TRBJ1-1
v_call: TRBV27
d_call: NA

cdr3_aa: CASSMGQKETQYF
j_call: TRBJ2-5
v_call: TRBV19
d_call: TRBD1

cdr3_aa: CASRTTGVRWAFF
j_call: TRBJ1-1
v_call: TRBV12-3/TRBV12-4
d_call: TRBD1

cdr3_aa: CASSETSCRVYEQYF
j_call: TRBJ2-7
v_call: TRBV27
d_call: NA

cdr3_aa: CASSESEGGREQYF
j_call: TRBJ2-7
v_call: TRBV10-2
d_call: TRBD1